These 32 T cell receptor beta chains came from one sample sequenced in a study of shared clonotypes between healthy human individuals. Naive CD8 cells lacked CD45RO and underwent positive selection for CCR7, leaving out terminally differentiated effector memory CD45RA+ cells. Only in-frame clones appear in the TCRdb table, and some are missing; sequencing was by immunoSEQ multiplex PCR. The sample has over 2,000,000 clones, around 93% seen once. Sequencing input: naive CD8+ T cells from PBMCs. The receptor source for this set is a man aged 18 to 30 in good health. Some clones in this sample may be carry-over from other donors' samples.

The chain couples TRBV27 to TRBJ1-2, with TRBD1 as a possible D gene (6 bases). V was cut by 0 bases and J by 5 bases, with 13 bases left in between. This CDR3 spans 15 amino acids. Germline V gene sequence: CDR1 MNHEY, CDR2 SMNVEV (reference sequence). CDR3 sequence: CASSLSLGARYGYTF. CDR3 nucleotide sequence: TGTGCCAGCAGTTTATCGCTGGGGGCAAGGTATGGCTACACCTTC.

The chain links TRBV6-1 to TRBJ2-7, with unresolved D. This CDR3 is 12 amino acids long. V was cut by 8 bases and J by 0 bases, with 8 bases left in between. Germline CDR1 is MNHNS and CDR2 is SASEGT. The CDR3 loop reads CASLQSSYEQYF. CDR3 nucleotide sequence: TGTGCCAGCCTTCAGAGCTCCTACGAGCAGTACTTC.

The J gene is TRBJ2-1, the V gene TRBV29-1, with 10 bases identical to TRBD1. CDR1 and CDR2 (germline): SQVTM, ANQGSEA. V shed 7 bases, J shed 4 bases, and the junction held 7 bases outside the gene matches. The CDR3 totals 14 residues. The CDR3 here is CSARTGGLYNEQFF. CDR3 nucleotides: TGCAGCGCACGGACAGGGGGGCTTTACAATGAGCAGTTCTTC.

This clone showed up just once. V and J are TRBV27 and TRBJ2-7; TRBD2 agrees at 7 bases. V lost 0 bases and J lost 2; bases outside the gene matches: 4. The CDR3 consists of 15 residues. The germline gives CDR1 MNHEY, CDR2 SMNVEV (reference sequence). DNA of the CDR3: TGTGCCAGCAGTTTATCGGCTAGCGGAGCCTACGAGCAGTACTTC. Protein: CASSLSASGAYEQYF.

The chain employs TRBV11-2 and TRBJ1-2; D is uncertain. This CDR3 comprises 15 residues. CDR1 is SGHAT and CDR2 is FQNNGV in the germline V gene. V was cut by 0 bases and J by 5 bases, with 13 bases left in between. The CDR3 protein is CASSLEPQAEYGYTF. The CDR3 DNA sequence: TGTGCCAGCAGCTTAGAGCCCCAGGCAGAGTATGGCTACACCTTC.

The rearrangement uses TRBV21-1 and TRBJ1-4; the table's D call of TRBD1 was not tested on the DNA. TRBV21-1 is classified as a pseudogene. The length of the CDR3 is 16 residues. The CDR3 loop reads CASTRTGTATNEKLFF. In nucleotides, the CDR3 is TGTGCCAGCACCCGGACAGGGACTGCAACTAATGAAAAACTGTTTTTT.

The V and J genes are TRBV10-1 and TRBJ2-7; possible D gene TRBD1, 6 bases. Trimming pared 3 bases from V and 5 bases from J, leaving 14 bases between. CDR1 is WNHNN and CDR2 is SYGVQD in the germline V gene (reference sequence). This CDR3 contains 14 residues. The CDR3 sequence: CASSDGGARDEQYF. The CDR3 nucleotides read TGCGCCAGCAGTGATGGGGGCGCGCGCGACGAGCAGTACTTC.

The J gene is TRBJ1-1, the V gene TRBV7-8; no clear D gene. V was cut by 5 bases and J by 2 bases, with 12 bases left in between. From germline, CDR1 is SGHVS and CDR2 FQNEAQ. The CDR3 totals 14 residues. As DNA, the CDR3 is TGTGCCAGCAGCCCATTGGGCCTAAACACTGAAGCTTTCTTT. Translated, it gives CASSPLGLNTEAFF.

The rearrangement uses TRBV27 and TRBJ2-5, with TRBD2 matching over 7 bases. The CDR3 length is 16 residues. V gave up 3 bases and J gave up 4 bases; unmatched junction bases: 11. Germline V gene data show CDR1 as MNHEY and CDR2 as SMNVEV (reference sequence). CDR3: CASSLGLSGAIETQYF. The CDR3 nucleotides are TGTGCCAGCAGTTTGGGCCTGAGCGGGGCGATAGAGACCCAGTACTTC.

The chain carries TRBV18 and TRBJ1-3; 7 positions match TRBD1. Germline V CDR1 and CDR2: KGHSH, LQKENI. Germline trimming cut 8 bases from V and 3 bases from J; bases unmatched to any gene: 7. The CDR3 is 14 amino acids. CDR3 sequence reads: CASRQGTSGNTIYF. The DNA for the CDR3 is TGTGCCAGCCGACAGGGAACAAGTGGAAACACCATATATTTT.

V and J are TRBV11-2 and TRBJ2-1; TRBD2 agrees at 7 bases. The CDR3 is 16 residues long. With V trimmed by 3 bases and J by 2 bases, 7 bases remained unmatched. In germline, CDR1 is SGHAT, CDR2 FQNNGV. The CDR3 reads CASSFPSSGAYNEQFF. CDR3 bases: TGTGCCAGCAGCTTCCCGTCCAGCGGGGCCTACAATGAGCAGTTCTTC.

Note on this clone: Other DNA sequences within the sample encode an identical CDR3. This sequence joins TRBV27 and TRBJ2-2; unclear D gene. Germline V gene data show CDR1 as MNHEY and CDR2 as SMNVEV (reference sequence). The V end was cut by 2 bases, the J end by 4 bases, with 8 bases between. This CDR3 contains 14 residues. CDR3 sequence reads: CASSLGRSTGELFF. The CDR3, as DNA: TGTGCCAGCAGTTTAGGTCGTTCCACCGGGGAGCTGTTTTTT.

The CDR3 DNA reads TGTGCCAGCAGTGGGACAAATGGAAACACCATATATTTT. The encoded protein is CASSGTNGNTIYF. This chain connects TRBV2 to TRBJ1-3; TRBD1 is a possible D gene (5 bases). V dropped 4 bases and J dropped 3 bases, with 7 bases sitting between them. Germline CDR1 and CDR2: SNHLY and FYNNEI. The CDR3 extends over 13 amino acids.

The chain has TRBV15 and TRBJ1-1; TRBD1 might be the D (6 bases). The CDR3 length is 13 residues. Trimming left V 2 bases short and J 4 bases short, with 8 bases between. From germline, CDR1 is LNHNV and CDR2 YYDKDF (reference sequence). CDR3 region: CATSRTTGTEAFF. CDR3 nucleotides: TGTGCCACCAGCAGAACGACAGGCACTGAAGCTTTCTTT.

V is TRBV4-2 and J is TRBJ2-2; D is uncertain. The CDR3 has 15 residues. CDR1 is LGHNA and CDR2 is YNFKEQ in the germline V gene. Trimming left V 0 bases short and J 0 bases short, with 5 bases between. The DNA of the CDR3 is TGTGCCAGCAGCCAAGATTTCGCGAACACCGGGGAGCTGTTTTTT. This gives the protein CASSQDFANTGELFF.

In this sample, this clone turned up a few times. The chain has TRBV19 and TRBJ2-7; no clear D gene. CDR3 length: 12 residues. V was trimmed by 2 bases and J by 6 bases, leaving 8 bases between them. CDR1 is LNHDA and CDR2 is SQIVND in the germline V gene (reference sequence). The CDR3 DNA reads TGTGCCAGTAGTATACCCGGGCTCGAGCAGTACTTC. Translated: CASSIPGLEQYF.

This chain joins TRBV5-4 and TRBJ1-1; D is undetermined. Between the trimmed V and J ends, which lost 1 base and 0 bases, there was a span of 10 bases. From germline, CDR1 is SGHNT and CDR2 YYREEE (reference sequence). The CDR3 totals 15 residues. CDR3 bases: TGTGCCAGCAGCTTGTTGGGTGCTATGAACACTGAAGCTTTCTTT. Translating it yields CASSLLGAMNTEAFF.

This sequence joins TRBV28 and TRBJ1-2; 7 positions agree with TRBD1. Germline V gene data show CDR1 as MDHEN and CDR2 as SYDVKM. This CDR3 has 17 amino acids. J gave up 4 bases and V 2 bases, and 13 bases lay outside the gene matches. The CDR3 protein is CASSLTGHRGVSYGYTF. In DNA form, the CDR3 reads TGTGCCAGCAGTTTAACGGGGCACAGGGGAGTTTCCTATGGCTACACCTTC.

This chain joins TRBV11-2 and TRBJ2-3; D may be TRBD1 or TRBD2 (5 bases each). Between the trimmed V and J ends, which lost 7 bases and 4 bases, there was a span of 18 bases. Per germline, CDR1 SGHAT and CDR2 FQNNGV. The CDR3 loop spans 15 amino acids. The chain's CDR3 is CASNFGGVAADTQYF. Written as DNA, the CDR3 is TGTGCCAGCAATTTTGGGGGTGTTGCCGCAGATACGCAGTATTTT. The full variable domain, in which reference TRBV11-2 and TRBJ2-3 provide the parts outside the CDR3, is EAGVAQSPRYKIIEKRQSVAFWCNPISGHATLYWYQQILGQGPKLLIQFQNNGVVDDSQLPKDRFSAERLKGVDSTLKIQPAKLEDSAVYLCASNFGGVAADTQYFGPGTRLTVL.

In the case of this clone: Other DNA sequences in the sample encode the same CDR3. The rearrangement uses TRBV27 and TRBJ2-7; 10 bases fit TRBD1. Germline assignment: CDR1 MNHEY and CDR2 SMNVEV (reference sequence). The V and J ends lost 2 bases and 2 bases, in that order; junction bases with no gene match: 3. The CDR3 covers 15 residues. CDR3 loop: CASSLVGQGAYEQYF. DNA for the CDR3: TGTGCCAGCAGTTTAGTCGGACAGGGGGCCTACGAGCAGTACTTC.

This clone is a singleton in its sample. V usage is TRBV14 and J usage is TRBJ1-2; D uncertain. In germline, CDR1 is SGHDN, CDR2 FVKESK. Between the trimmed V and J ends, which lost 10 bases and 7 bases, there was a span of 13 bases. CDR3 length equals 11 residues. The CDR3 here is CATFGDSGYTF. For the CDR3, the DNA is TGTGCCACTTTCGGGGATTCTGGCTACACCTTC.

The CDR3 sequence is CATTRGSGYNEQFF. CDR3 coding DNA: TGTGCTACTACGAGGGGTTCGGGATATAATGAGCAGTTCTTC. The rearrangement uses TRBV7-8 and TRBJ2-1; tentatively, D is TRBD1 or TRBD2 (5 bases each). This CDR3 spans 14 amino acids. Germline CDR1 reads SGHVS; CDR2 reads FQNEAQ.

The chain carries TRBV7-9 and TRBJ2-7; 7 bases align to TRBD1. Trimming at V came to 5 bases and at J to 1 base, leaving 8 bases not matched to a gene. The CDR3 spans 15 residues. Per the germline V gene, CDR1 is SEHNR and CDR2 is FQNEAQ (reference sequence). CDR3 sequence reads: CASSAEQGRSYEQYF. The CDR3 DNA reads as TGTGCCAGCAGCGCGGAACAGGGGCGATCCTACGAGCAGTACTTC.

V gene TRBV15 combines with J gene TRBJ2-7, with TRBD1 matching 7 bases. CDR3 length: 17 amino acids. Trimming took 4 bases from V and 3 from J; bases not matched to a gene: 15. Germline CDR1 reads LNHNV; CDR2 reads YYDKDF (reference sequence). CDR3 region: CATSKTDRALTNYEQYF. CDR3 bases: TGTGCCACCAGCAAAACTGACAGGGCCCTAACCAACTACGAGCAGTACTTC.

In its sample, this clone was seen once. The V and J genes are TRBV9 and TRBJ2-2; possibly TRBD1 for D (6 bases). Germline V gene lookup returns CDR1 SGDLS and CDR2 YYNGEE. CDR3 length: 15 amino acids. Trimming pared 0 bases from V and 7 bases from J, leaving 13 bases between. CDR3: CASSVEGHLLGELFF. CDR3 nucleotides: TGTGCCAGCAGCGTAGAGGGACATTTACTCGGGGAGCTGTTTTTT.

This sequence joins TRBV5-6 and TRBJ2-7; D might be TRBD1 (6 bases). CDR1 and CDR2 (germline): SGHDT, YYEEEE. The CDR3 extends over 16 amino acids. The ends were cut back, 4 bases at V and 3 bases at J, with 20 bases in the middle. This CDR3 reads CASSEGITQGNYEQYF. CDR3 DNA sequence: TGTGCCAGCAGCGAGGGGATTACACAGGGTAACTACGAGCAGTACTTC.

This clone was seen only once. The gene calls are TRBV27 and TRBJ1-5; D call uncertain. CDR1 MNHEY and CDR2 SMNVEV come from the germline V gene (reference sequence). Trimming removed 0 bases at V and 3 bases at J, with 9 bases between. The CDR3 covers 15 residues. DNA for the CDR3: TGTGCCAGCAGTTTATCGGTGGCTTTCAATCAGCCCCAGCATTTT. The encoded protein is CASSLSVAFNQPQHF.

Here the CDR3 reads CASSSHVVADRSYNEQFF. The CDR3 nucleotides read TGTGCCAGCAGTTCCCACGTGGTAGCGGACCGCTCCTACAATGAGCAGTTCTTC. This sequence joins TRBV28 and TRBJ2-1, with D maybe TRBD2 (6 bases). The germline V and J ends were trimmed by 4 bases and 0 bases, with 19 bases remaining between them. CDR1 MDHEN and CDR2 SYDVKM come from the germline V gene. The CDR3 runs 18 residues. Full variable domain (missing parts from reference TRBV28 and TRBJ2-1): DVKVTQSSRYLVKRTGEKVFLECVQDMDHENMFWYRQDPGLGLRLIYFSYDVKMKEKGDIPEGYSVSREKKERFSLILESASTNQTSMYLCASSSHVVADRSYNEQFFGPGTRLTVL.

Only one count was recorded for this clone. This sequence joins TRBV7-6 and TRBJ1-5; D gene unclear. This CDR3 has 13 residues. Germline CDR1 reads SGHVS; CDR2 reads FNYEAQ. The V and J ends lost 4 bases and 6 bases respectively, with 10 bases between them. The CDR3 protein is CASSSTPVQPQHF. The CDR3 DNA reads TGTGCCAGCAGCTCAACGCCGGTTCAGCCCCAGCATTTT.

A word on this clone: Other DNA sequences in the sample encode the same CDR3. This chain connects TRBV6-1 to TRBJ2-7; TRBD2 matches 8 bases. CDR1 MNHNS and CDR2 SASEGT come from the germline V gene. V shed 3 bases and J 4 bases; nucleotides not matched to a gene: 2. The CDR3 is 13 residues long. The chain's CDR3 is CASSEREVYEQYF. The CDR3 DNA is TGTGCCAGCAGTGAGCGGGAGGTGTACGAGCAGTACTTC.

The chain uses TRBV11-2 and TRBJ2-7; 9 nucleotides agree with TRBD2. This CDR3 contains 14 residues. Germline lookup yields CDR1 SGHAT and CDR2 FQNNGV. The V segment lost 5 bases and the J segment 4 bases; nucleotides outside the gene matches: 6. The CDR3 DNA reads TGTGCCAGCAGCATAGCGGGAGTTGGGTACGAGCAGTACTTC. Its translation: CASSIAGVGYEQYF.

J is TRBJ2-1 and V is TRBV30; no definite D call. This CDR3 has 16 amino acids. Trimming removed 3 bases at V and 2 bases at J, with 17 bases between. Germline CDR1 GTSNPN, CDR2 SVGIG (reference sequence). The DNA of the CDR3 is TGTGCCTGGAGGCTGGGTCTATTAAAACCCTACAATGAGCAGTTCTTC. This codes for CAWRLGLLKPYNEQFF.